One and the same sample provided the 16 T cell receptor beta chains below, sequenced in a study of shared clonotypes between healthy human individuals. Some clones are missing from TCRdb's copy, which holds only in-frame ones; the method was immunoSEQ multiplex PCR. The sample yields about 1.9 million clones, around 93% seen once. CD45RO-negative, CCR7-positively selected cells formed the naive CD8 fraction, excluding terminally differentiated effector memory CD45RA+ cells. Sequencing was done on a sample of naive CD8+ T cells from PBMCs. All receptors come from a man aged 18 to 30 in good health. Some clones in this sample may be carry-over from other donors' samples.

A word on this clone: The identical CDR3 is also encoded by other nucleotide sequences in the sample. The V call is TRBV9, the J call TRBJ2-1; D gene uncertain. The CDR3 covers 14 residues. CDR1 is SGDLS, CDR2 YYNGEE, per germline. V lost 0 bases and J lost 2, with 6 bases in between. The CDR3 region has the DNA TGTGCCAGCAGCGTAGGCAGGACCTACAATGAGCAGTTCTTC. Residues: CASSVGRTYNEQFF.

This rearrangement joins TRBV5-4 to TRBJ1-1; perhaps TRBD1 as D (5 bases). Trimming removed 0 bases at V and 11 bases at J, with 14 bases between. The CDR3 runs to 13 residues. Germline-derived CDR1 and CDR2 are SGHNT and YYREEE (reference sequence). The CDR3 coding sequence is TGTGCCAGCAGCTTGGGTACATGTCGGGGGGCTTTCTTT. Protein product: CASSLGTCRGAFF.

This clone came up a few times. The CDR3 DNA is TGTGCCAGCTCACCAGCCGGGACTAGCATTTACAACGAGCAGTACTTC. Residues: CASSPAGTSIYNEQYF. V and J are TRBV18 and TRBJ2-7; the match to TRBD2 covers 9 bases. Germline CDR1 reads KGHSH; CDR2 reads LQKENI. This CDR3 region has 16 residues. The V gene end was trimmed by 2 bases and the J gene end by 5 bases; junction bases not matched to a gene: 10.

V gene TRBV9 combines with J gene TRBJ2-7; D gene unclear. The germline V gene encodes CDR1 SGDLS and CDR2 YYNGEE. The CDR3 has 11 residues. V lost 3 bases, J lost 2 bases, and 3 bases lay in between. CDR3 sequence: CASSGTYEQYF. The CDR3 DNA is TGTGCCAGCAGCGGGACCTACGAGCAGTACTTC.

The chain couples TRBV7-8 to TRBJ2-7, with no clear D. The V end lost 5 bases, the J end lost 7 bases, and 9 bases lay between the germline ends. The CDR3 covers 11 residues. The V gene's germline CDR1 is SGHVS and CDR2 FQNEAQ. Written as DNA, the CDR3 is TGTGCCAGCAGCCTGCTAATGGAGCAGTACTTC. Translating gives CASSLLMEQYF.

This chain uses TRBV7-9 with TRBJ2-6; D remains ambiguous. The CDR3 length is 13 residues. Germline V gene data show CDR1 as SEHNR and CDR2 as FQNEAQ (reference sequence). V shed 4 bases and J shed 2 bases, with 3 bases lying between them. CDR3 residues: CASSYPGANVLTF. The CDR3 DNA reads as TGTGCCAGCAGCTATCCTGGGGCCAACGTCCTGACTTTC.

The genes are TRBV7-9 and TRBJ1-2, with a weak D call TRBD1 (6 bases). The CDR3 extends over 14 amino acids. The germline CDR1 and CDR2 sequences are SEHNR and FQNEAQ (reference sequence). V was pared by 2 bases and J by 6 bases, with 13 bases between. The CDR3 DNA reads as TGTGCCAGCAGCTTATCGGGTGACAGGAATGGCTACACCTTC. As protein: CASSLSGDRNGYTF.

The J gene is TRBJ2-2, the V gene TRBV6-1, with 10 bases matching TRBD1. CDR1 is MNHNS, CDR2 SASEGT, per germline. This CDR3 is 15 amino acids long. After removal of 6 bases from V and 3 bases from J, the junction contained 4 bases not matched to a gene. The CDR3 reads CASRDGTGDTGELFF. The CDR3 DNA follows: TGTGCCAGCAGGGACGGGACAGGGGACACCGGGGAGCTGTTTTTT.

The DNA for the CDR3 is TGTGCCAGCAGTGAGGGGCCTCAGGGACTAGTTTACGAGCAGTACTTC. Protein: CASSEGPQGLVYEQYF. The rearrangement uses TRBV6-1 and TRBJ2-7, with 8 bases that match TRBD2. Germline values: CDR1 MNHNS, CDR2 SASEGT. CDR3 length: 16 amino acids. With V trimmed by 3 bases and J by 4 bases, 11 bases remained unmatched.

This chain joins TRBV30 and TRBJ1-4, with D tentatively TRBD1 (5 bases). CDR3 length: 13 amino acids. V lost 3 bases and J 8 bases, leaving 13 bases between the germline ends. CDR1 and CDR2 (germline): GTSNPN, SVGIG (reference sequence). In nucleotides, the CDR3 is TGTGCCTGGAGCCCCCTCGGGGGAGAAAAACTGTTTTTT. It yields the protein CAWSPLGGEKLFF.

The rearrangement joins TRBV7-9 to TRBJ2-7; a weak D match, TRBD2 (5 bases). Germline loops: CDR1 SEHNR, CDR2 FQNEAQ (reference sequence). The germline V and J ends were trimmed by 3 bases and 2 bases, with 14 bases remaining between them. The CDR3 consists of 15 residues. The CDR3 DNA follows: TGTGCCAGCAGCTTCGGGGAGAGCCCCCCCTACGAGCAGTACTTC. This encodes CASSFGESPPYEQYF.

The gene calls are TRBV7-9 and TRBJ1-2, with D tentatively TRBD1 (5 bases). Germline CDR1 SEHNR, CDR2 FQNEAQ (reference sequence). The V gene lost 5 bases and the J gene lost 5 bases, with 15 bases spanning the gap. The CDR3 consists of 14 residues. The CDR3, as DNA: TGTGCCAGCAGCCCCGGCGGGGGTCTTTATGGCTACACCTTC. Translated: CASSPGGGLYGYTF.

The genes are TRBV13 and TRBJ2-3; 7 nucleotides agree with TRBD2. Germline V lookup: CDR1 PRHDT, CDR2 FYEKMQ (reference sequence). This CDR3 is 15 amino acids long. V lost 4 bases, J lost 1 base, and 5 bases stayed unmatched. The CDR3 coding sequence is TGTGCCAGCAGCTCAAGCGGGATTCGCACAGATACGCAGTATTTT. Translation gives CASSSSGIRTDTQYF.

The V and J genes are TRBV6-1 and TRBJ2-2, with 12 bases that match TRBD1. V shed 0 bases, J shed 6 bases, and the junction held 8 bases outside the gene matches. This CDR3 is 18 amino acids long. Germline CDR1 is MNHNS and CDR2 is SASEGT. CDR3 nucleotide sequence: TGTGCCAGCAGTGAAGCGCTTCAGGGACAGGGGGCTCCCGGGGAGCTGTTTTTT. This sequence encodes CASSEALQGQGAPGELFF.

The chain couples TRBV7-2 to TRBJ2-5, with TRBD2 matching over 10 bases. Germline trimming cut 0 bases from V and 5 bases from J; bases unmatched to any gene: 12. The germline gives CDR1 SGHTA, CDR2 FQGNSA. The CDR3 totals 18 residues. The chain's CDR3 is CASSLAPPRAGGWETQYF. Written as DNA, the CDR3 is TGTGCCAGCAGCTTAGCCCCCCCTAGAGCGGGAGGGTGGGAGACCCAGTACTTC.

A remark on this clone: Other DNA sequences in the sample encode the same CDR3. This chain uses TRBV6-5 with TRBJ1-1; the D is unclear. Trimming pared 6 bases from V and 1 base from J, leaving 3 bases between. Germline V CDR1 and CDR2: MNHEY, SVGAGI. This CDR3 comprises 11 residues. The DNA for the CDR3 is TGTGCCAGCAGGACGAACACTGAAGCTTTCTTT. Translation gives CASRTNTEAFF.